This is a list of T cell receptor beta chains from one sample in a study of blood T cells in healthy people across ages. TCRdb processed the 5' RACE reads anew with MiXCR; each CDR3 protein has one entry. The data hold 650,000 to 800,000 distinct CDR3 sequences, with approximately 52% observed a single time. Sample: blood. These receptor sequences come from a woman older than 75 in good health. Both conserved end residues are part of each CDR3.

CDR3aa: CASSLRAGTPSFF
j_gene: TRBJ1-1
v_gene: TRBV6-5

CDR3aa: CASSYGDRGLGGELFF
j_gene: TRBJ2-2
v_gene: TRBV6-6

CDR3aa: CACGLGWDQPQHF
j_gene: TRBJ1-5
v_gene: TRBV7-2

CDR3aa: CASSQTGGWGNYGYTF
j_gene: TRBJ1-2
v_gene: TRBV5-1

CDR3aa: CASSLAGWRAGNLSPENNEQFF
j_gene: TRBJ2-1
v_gene: TRBV5-1

CDR3aa: CASRPHPGQVDTGELFF
j_gene: TRBJ2-2
v_gene: TRBV10-2

CDR3aa: CASSLDLMRPGELFF
j_gene: TRBJ2-2
v_gene: TRBV7-2

CDR3aa: CAISEGDSQETQYF
j_gene: TRBJ2-5
v_gene: TRBV10-3

CDR3aa: CASTPFGGNNEKLFF
j_gene: TRBJ1-4
v_gene: TRBV12-3/TRBV12-4

CDR3aa: CASSLPFGRGIYGYTF
j_gene: TRBJ1-2
v_gene: TRBV7-9

CDR3aa: CSVEDGASGGGEQYF
j_gene: NA
v_gene: TRBV29-1

CDR3aa: CASRRTESTYSEQFF
j_gene: TRBJ2-1
v_gene: TRBV7-9

CDR3aa: CASSFRREQYF
j_gene: TRBJ2-5
v_gene: TRBV28

CDR3aa: CSAQTGGPNEKLFF
j_gene: TRBJ1-4
v_gene: TRBV20-1

CDR3aa: CASSHFGLLGGYTF
j_gene: TRBJ1-2
v_gene: TRBV4-3

CDR3aa: CASSFLGPSNEQYF
j_gene: NA
v_gene: TRBV12-3/TRBV12-4